Each of the 19 T cell receptor beta chains below was sequenced from the same sample in a study of immune characterization of retroperitoneal liposarcoma. Each CDR3 protein is one row after TCRdb ran MiXCR on the PCR reads. The data contain about 6,600 distinct CDR3 sequences, about 26% of them singletons. Source material: tumor tissue. These receptors came from a female donor with retroperitoneal liposarcoma.

By sample share, this clonotype is medium-sized. The CDR3 DNA is TGTGCCAGCAGCTTAGGGGGTGCCAATGAGCAGTTCTTC. Protein product: CASSLGGANEQFF. This sequence joins TRBV7-3 and TRBJ2-1; D is possibly TRBD1 or TRBD2 (5 bases each). CDR3 length: 13 amino acids. The V gene lost 2 bases and the J gene lost 6 bases, with 8 bases spanning the gap. CDR1 and CDR2 (germline): SGHTA, FQGTGA.

Ten or more counts support this clonotype. The chain recombines TRBV7-2 with TRBJ2-1; D remains ambiguous. CDR3 length: 13 residues. CDR1 and CDR2 from the germline V gene are SGHTA and FQGNSA. V was shortened by 3 bases and J by 6 bases, with 9 bases between the two germline ends. The CDR3 region has the DNA TGTGCCAGCAGCTTCTGGGGATCCAATGAGCAGTTCTTC. Encoded protein: CASSFWGSNEQFF.

The rearrangement uses TRBV12-3 or TRBV12-4 and TRBJ1-1; maybe TRBD1 (5 bases). The CDR3 consists of 13 residues. V lost 5 bases and J lost 5, with 12 bases in between. CDR3 residues: CASSLSGTTEAFF. The CDR3 DNA sequence: TGTGCCAGCAGTCTATCAGGGACGACTGAAGCTTTCTTT.

In its sample, this clonotype was seen many times. This sequence joins TRBV7-2 and TRBJ2-4; D not certain. The germline CDR1 and CDR2 sequences are SGHTA and FQGNSA. V lost 5 bases and J lost 2, with 10 bases in between. This CDR3 contains 14 residues. The chain's CDR3 is CASSSSNSKNIQYF. The CDR3 nucleotides read TGTGCCAGCAGCAGTTCTAATTCCAAAAACATTCAGTACTTC.

This clonotype has just a few counts. This rearrangement joins TRBV6-1 to TRBJ1-1, with D possibly being TRBD1 (5 bases). The V gene lost 8 bases and the J gene lost 3 bases, with 19 bases spanning the gap. The CDR3 covers 15 residues. CDR1 MNHNS and CDR2 SASEGT come from the germline V gene. The CDR3 here is CASGIPRVWDTEAFF. Written as DNA, the CDR3 is TGTGCCAGCGGCATTCCCAGGGTGTGGGACACTGAAGCTTTCTTT.

Worth noting for this clonotype: Given a much more abundant clone one base away, this may be a read error. The conserved phenylalanine or tryptophan normally closing the CDR3 is absent here, so this likely arose from a read error. V gene TRBV7-2 combines with J gene TRBJ2-1, with 8 bases matching TRBD2. The J call may be mistaken, given a closer DNA end match to TRBJ2-7. The CDR3 is 14 residues long. Per the germline V gene, CDR1 is SGHTA and CDR2 is FQGNSA. For the CDR3, the DNA is TGTGCCAGCAGCTTGACTAGCGTCACCTACGAGCAGTACTCC. It specifies CASSLTSVTYEQYS.

This clonotype was counted many times. The V gene is TRBV12-3 or TRBV12-4, the J gene TRBJ2-1; possibly TRBD1 for D (6 bases). TRBJ2-7 explains the end of the DNA better; the J call may be wrong. The CDR3 spans 16 residues. CDR3 region: CASSLGGRSSYNEQYF. CDR3 nucleotides: TGTGCCAGCAGTTTAGGGGGGCGGAGCTCCTACAATGAGCAGTACTTC.

This clonotype occurred many times. The V gene is TRBV6-1, the J gene TRBJ1-5; D gene ambiguous. There are 13 residues in the CDR3. With 10 bases removed from V and 3 bases from J, the gap between germline ends came to 13 bases. From germline, CDR1 is MNHNS and CDR2 SASEGT. CDR3 DNA sequence: TGTGCCACATCCCGAGGCTTCAATCAGCCCCAGCATTTT. Its translation is CATSRGFNQPQHF.

V and J are TRBV6-4 and TRBJ1-1; D call uncertain. Germline values: CDR1 MRHNA, CDR2 SNTAGT. Trimming removed 6 bases from V and 5 bases from J, with 22 bases in between. The CDR3 loop spans 16 amino acids. The CDR3 DNA sequence: TGTGCCAGCAGCCACGAGTCGGGGTATTCGGAAACTGAAGCTTTCTTT. It yields the protein CASSHESGYSETEAFF.

V and J are TRBV7-2 and TRBJ2-1; D possibly corresponds to TRBD2 (5 bases). Germline values: CDR1 SGHTA, CDR2 FQGNSA. The CDR3 runs 13 residues. Trimming took off 5 bases at V and 7 bases at J, with 12 bases between the two ends. The CDR3 sequence is CASSRGLRNEQFF. Here the CDR3 DNA reads TGTGCCAGCAGCCGCGGGCTAAGAAATGAGCAGTTCTTC.

The chain has TRBV6-2 or TRBV6-3 and TRBJ2-4; 8 nucleotides line up with TRBD1. From germline, CDR1 is MNHEY and CDR2 SVGEGT. V lost 6 bases to trimming and J lost 7 bases; unmatched junction nucleotides: 8. The CDR3 contains 14 residues. The CDR3 is CASRTGTGSNIQYF. The CDR3 DNA is TGTGCCAGCAGAACCGGGACAGGATCTAACATTCAGTACTTC.

This clonotype was seen many times. This sequence joins TRBV5-1 and TRBJ1-1; 7 positions match TRBD1. Per the germline V gene, CDR1 is SGHRS and CDR2 is YFSETQ. The CDR3 sequence is 15 residues long. Trimming at V came to 0 bases and at J to 1 base, leaving 3 bases not matched to a gene. CDR3 residues: CASSLGTGSNTEAFF. CDR3 DNA: TGCGCCAGCAGCTTGGGGACAGGATCGAACACTGAAGCTTTCTTT.

This clonotype was counted a few times. The chain couples TRBV12-3 or TRBV12-4 to TRBJ2-5; 9 bases line up with TRBD1. V was pared by 6 bases and J by 11 bases, with 13 bases of the junction left unmatched. The CDR3 is made up of 14 amino acids. The DNA for the CDR3 is TGTGCCAGCAGCCACGAATTACAGGGGGCTGAGCAGTACTTC. Translation: CASSHELQGAEQYF.

The chain uses TRBV25-1 and TRBJ2-1; D unresolved. Germline loops: CDR1 MGHDK, CDR2 SYGVNS. The CDR3 consists of 12 residues. V was clipped by 3 bases and J by 6 bases, with 6 bases between them. The CDR3 region is CASSDDSNEQFF. Here the CDR3 DNA reads TGTGCCAGCAGTGATGACTCCAATGAGCAGTTCTTC.

This clonotype was recorded a few times. This may be a read error: a much more frequent sequence differs by one nucleotide. The chain is built from TRBV7-6 and TRBJ2-1, with TRBD2 matching 7 bases. The J call could be wrong; TRBJ2-7 is a better fit for the DNA end. This CDR3 is built from 14 residues. Germline values: CDR1 SGHVS, CDR2 FNYEAQ. The CDR3 spells CASSQGLDSDEQYF. The CDR3 nucleotides read TGTGCCAGCAGCCAAGGACTAGACAGCGATGAGCAGTACTTC.

Of note for this clonotype: This may come from a read error, since a much larger clone is one base off. The V and J genes are TRBV6-1 and TRBJ2-1, with D possibly being TRBD2 (6 bases). The CDR3 totals 15 residues. Per germline, CDR1 MNHNS and CDR2 SASEGT. The V end lost 5 bases, the J end lost 13 bases, and 24 bases lay between the germline ends. Here the CDR3 DNA reads TGTGCCAGCAGTTCCCGGGGAGGAGACTGGGAGACCCAGTTCTTC. Protein sequence: CASSSRGGDWETQFF.

This clonotype was counted many times. The chain recombines TRBV7-3 with TRBJ2-1; 11 bases map to TRBD2. The J segment lost 7 bases and the V segment lost 5 bases, leaving 1 base of the junction unmatched. Per germline, CDR1 SGHTA and CDR2 FQGTGA. This CDR3 spans 13 amino acids. DNA for the CDR3: TGTGCCAGCAGCCCTAGCGGGAGGAATGAGCAGTTCTTC. It is translated as CASSPSGRNEQFF.

This clonotype was seen ten or more times. The chain joins TRBV6-1 to TRBJ2-3; a weak D match, TRBD2 (5 bases). From germline, CDR1 is MNHNS and CDR2 SASEGT. CDR3 length: 15 residues. V was pared by 7 bases and J by 3 bases, with 17 bases between. Here the CDR3 DNA reads TGTGCCAGCACCCCGGGGTCTCAGGTAACAGATACGCAGTATTTT. It encodes CASTPGSQVTDTQYF.

This clonotype is medium-sized (0.01 to 0.1%). The J gene is TRBJ2-5, the V gene TRBV11-2; D not certain. Germline CDR1 is SGHAT and CDR2 is FQNNGV. This CDR3 region has 18 residues. The V and J ends lost 1 base and 2 bases respectively, with 20 bases between them. Written as DNA, the CDR3 is TGTGCCAGCAGCTTAGGTCCCCGGGCGATAGAGCTTCAAGAGACCCAGTACTTC. This encodes CASSLGPRAIELQETQYF.